What follows are 20 T cell receptor beta chains derived from one specimen sequenced in a study of T cells in Graves' hyperthyroidism and ophthalmopathy (dated by TCRdb to the late 2010s). Receptor libraries were prepared by multiplex PCR. Sequencer: Illumina HiSeq 2000. Amplification of TCR beta CDR3 regions was carried out from RNA transcripts. For the first round of RT-PCR on the TCR CDR3, the HTBI primer set was used together with the Qiagen OneStep RT-PCR kit. The public sequencing data were trimmed at Q25 with fastp and processed into clonotypes with MiXCR by TCRdb, which kept only in-frame beta chains. All rows with the same CDR3 protein become a single entry with the most common DNA and genes. For this sample the table gives around 690,000 distinct CDR3 sequences, of which approximately 15% were detected only once. The ten biggest clones cover 15% to 17% of the sample. Sequenced: blood. These TCRs come from a man aged 50 or older with Graves' hyperthyroidism.

The chain carries TRBV28 and TRBJ1-2; D remains ambiguous. The V end was cut by 2 bases, the J end by 4 bases, with 8 bases between. CDR1 and CDR2 from the germline V gene are MDHEN and SYDVKM. The length of the CDR3 is 13 residues. In DNA, the CDR3 is TGTGCCAGCAGTTTACAGACTAGCTATGGCTACACCTTC. Residues: CASSLQTSYGYTF.

V is TRBV20-1 and J is TRBJ1-1; TRBD1 matches 8 bases. Germline V gives CDR1 DFQATT, CDR2 SNEGSKA (reference sequence). CDR3 length: 17 amino acids. The J segment lost 1 base and the V segment lost 1 base, leaving 11 bases of the junction unmatched. Written as DNA, the CDR3 is TGCAGTGCTAGAGTCAAGACAGGGGAGACGTCGAACACTGAAGCTTTCTTT. It specifies CSARVKTGETSNTEAFF.

This clonotype has ten or more counts. The chain is built from TRBV28 and TRBJ2-2; 11 positions agree with TRBD2. CDR3 length: 16 residues. CDR1 is MDHEN, CDR2 SYDVKM, per germline. V was pared by 10 bases and J by 4 bases, with 11 bases of the junction left unmatched. This chain's CDR3 is CATGTSGLPGTGELFF. The CDR3 DNA reads TGTGCCACGGGGACTAGCGGTCTACCAGGCACCGGGGAGCTGTTTTTT.

Details on this clonotype: This may stem from a read error, because a much larger clone lies one nucleotide away. The CDR3 region is CASSQYSGSNTEQYF. The CDR3 DNA reads as TGTGCCAGCAGCCAATATAGCGGGAGCAATACTGAGCAGTACTTC. The rearrangement uses TRBV14 and TRBJ2-7, with 9 bases fitting TRBD2. Trimming removed 2 bases from V and 7 bases from J; junction bases left unmatched: 9. CDR3 length equals 15 residues. CDR1 and CDR2 from the germline V gene are SGHDN and FVKESK.

In its sample, this clonotype was seen many times. The genes are TRBV7-2 and TRBJ2-3, with D unresolved. This CDR3 spans 14 amino acids. The ends were cut back, 1 base at V and 2 bases at J, with 7 bases in the middle. Per the germline V gene, CDR1 is SGHTA and CDR2 is FQGNSA. This CDR3 is CASSLVRVTDTQYF. CDR3 nucleotides: TGTGCCAGCAGCTTAGTTCGGGTCACAGATACGCAGTATTTT. Full variable domain (rest looked up from reference TRBV7-2 and TRBJ2-3): GAGVSQSPSNKVTEKGKDVELRCDPISGHTALYWYRQSLGQGLEFLIYFQGNSAPDKSGLPSDRFSAERTGGSVSTLTIQRTQQEDSAVYLCASSLVRVTDTQYFGPGTRLTVL.

This clonotype appeared many times. Sequence at one end of the junction differs from germline and may be a read error. The chain uses TRBV7-2 and TRBJ2-7, with D possibly called TRBD1 or TRBD2 (5 bases each). The CDR3 loop spans 14 amino acids. Germline V CDR1 and CDR2: SGHTA, FQGNSA. CDR3 DNA: TGTGCCAGCAATCGGTGGGGGAGCTCCGACGAGCAGTACTTC. It specifies CASNRWGSSDEQYF.

This clonotype turned up a few times. The gene calls are TRBV7-3 and TRBJ2-1, with TRBD2 identical over 13 bases. The length of the CDR3 is 16 residues. The germline V gene has CDR1 SGHTA and CDR2 FQGTGA. Trimming cost V 5 bases and J 10 bases; bases outside gene matches: 11. The CDR3, as DNA: TGTGCCAGCAGCAGCAACCCCGGACTAGCGGGAGACGAGCAGTTCTTC. Translation gives CASSSNPGLAGDEQFF.

This clonotype was picked up many times. One base away lies a much larger clone, so this may be a sequencing read error. V gene TRBV27 combines with J gene TRBJ1-1; possibly TRBD1 for D (5 bases). Trimming stripped 4 bases from V and 4 bases from J, with 10 bases between. CDR1 is MNHEY and CDR2 is SMNVEV in the germline V gene (reference sequence). CDR3 length: 13 amino acids. This CDR3 reads CASSWGGGTEAFF. CDR3 sequence (DNA): TGTGCCAGCAGTTGGGGGGGAGGCACTGAAGCTTTCTTT.

This clonotype was found a few times. J is TRBJ2-1 and V is TRBV6-1; 9 nucleotides agree with TRBD2. J lost 4 bases, V lost 5 bases, and 9 bases had no gene match. The CDR3 totals 16 residues. CDR1 and CDR2 from the germline V gene are MNHNS and SASEGT. The CDR3 loop is CASSTRLAELYNEQFF. CDR3 bases: TGTGCCAGCAGTACCCGACTAGCGGAACTTTACAATGAGCAGTTCTTC.

The chain is built from TRBV11-3 and TRBJ2-2, with 7 bases matching TRBD1. The V and J ends lost 5 bases and 5 bases, in that order; junction bases with no gene match: 5. This CDR3 is built from 14 residues. Germline values: CDR1 SGHNT, CDR2 YENEEA. CDR3 protein: CASSTTGETGELFF. The CDR3 coding sequence is TGTGCCAGCAGCACTACAGGGGAAACCGGGGAGCTGTTTTTT.

The chain is built from TRBV20-1 and TRBJ2-7; 11 positions agree with TRBD2. CDR1 and CDR2 from the germline V gene are DFQATT and SNEGSKA (reference sequence). V lost 4 bases and J lost 7; bases outside the gene matches: 6. The CDR3 loop spans 13 amino acids. This CDR3 reads CSATLAGVFEQYF. The DNA for the CDR3 is TGCAGTGCTACACTAGCGGGAGTCTTTGAGCAGTACTTC.

The chain recombines TRBV25-1 with TRBJ2-1; tentative D call: TRBD1 (6 bases). Germline CDR1 and CDR2: MGHDK and SYGVNS. The CDR3 totals 15 residues. Trimming pared 4 bases from V and 7 bases from J, leaving 17 bases between. The CDR3 sequence is CASSAGEIWWNEQFF. CDR3 coding DNA: TGTGCCAGCAGTGCAGGGGAAATATGGTGGAATGAGCAGTTCTTC.

This clonotype was detected a few times. V gene TRBV7-9 combines with J gene TRBJ2-7; D perhaps matches TRBD1 (6 bases). Germline V gene sequence: CDR1 SEHNR, CDR2 FQNEAQ (reference sequence). The V gene lost 4 bases and the J gene lost 0 bases, with 16 bases spanning the gap. There are 16 residues in the CDR3. The CDR3 DNA is TGTGCCAGCAGCTCCCGTAGGGGGACGGTCTCCTACGAGCAGTACTTC. Translating gives CASSSRRGTVSYEQYF. The full variable domain, with the rest looked up from reference TRBV7-9 and TRBJ2-7, is DTGVSQNPRHKITKRGQNVTFRCDPISEHNRLYWYRQTLGQGPEFLTYFQNEAQLEKSRLLSDRFSAERPKGSFSTLEIQRTEQGDSAMYLCASSSRRGTVSYEQYFGPGTRLTVT.

This clonotype has a count of ten or more. The rearrangement links TRBV10-3 to TRBJ2-7; 7 bases are a match to TRBD2. V shed 8 bases and J 6 bases; nucleotides not matched to a gene: 7. CDR3 length equals 12 residues. Germline V gene sequence: CDR1 ENHRY, CDR2 SYGVKD. Here the CDR3 DNA reads TGTGCCATCTGGGCGGGAGTTTCCGAGCAGTACTTC. This translates into CAIWAGVSEQYF.

The gene calls are TRBV20-1 and TRBJ2-7; D is possibly TRBD1 (5 bases). The V and J ends lost 6 bases and 5 bases respectively, with 11 bases between them. Germline CDR1 reads DFQATT; CDR2 reads SNEGSKA (reference sequence). This CDR3 is 11 amino acids long. For the CDR3, the DNA is TGCAGTGCGGACAACTTTGACGAGCAGTACTTC. Protein sequence: CSADNFDEQYF.

The chain uses TRBV7-6 and TRBJ2-1; D is possibly TRBD1 (6 bases). CDR1 is SGHVS and CDR2 is FNYEAQ in the germline V gene. Trimming removed 5 bases from V and 7 bases from J, with 12 bases in between. The CDR3 runs to 13 residues. The CDR3 nucleotides are TGTGCCAGCAGCCACAGGGTTCAAAATGAGCAGTTCTTC. Amino acid sequence: CASSHRVQNEQFF.

The J gene is TRBJ1-1, the V gene TRBV19; D call uncertain. Germline lookup yields CDR1 LNHDA and CDR2 SQIVND (reference sequence). V lost 5 bases and J lost 5, with 18 bases in between. This CDR3 spans 15 amino acids. As DNA, the CDR3 is TGTGCCAGTAGTGCTCAAGGGCGCCGCCGAACTGAAGCTTTCTTT. The encoded protein is CASSAQGRRRTEAFF.

This clonotype has just a few counts. The gene calls are TRBV27 and TRBJ1-1; D is uncertain. CDR1 and CDR2 from the germline V gene are MNHEY and SMNVEV (reference sequence). Trimming shortened V by 0 bases and J by 3 bases, and 14 bases separated the two germline ends. This CDR3 spans 16 amino acids. DNA of the CDR3: TGTGCCAGCAGTTTATCAACGGATAGGAGCTACACTGAAGCTTTCTTT. Translation: CASSLSTDRSYTEAFF.

For the CDR3, the DNA is TGTGCCAGCAGTGGCGATCCGGGACTAGCGGGCCACCAAGAGACCCAGTACTTC. Protein: CASSGDPGLAGHQETQYF. The chain has TRBV6-4 and TRBJ2-5, with 12 bases identical to TRBD2. From germline, CDR1 is MRHNA and CDR2 SNTAGT. After removal of 4 bases from V and 0 bases from J, the junction contained 9 bases not matched to a gene. The CDR3 has 18 amino acids.

This clonotype was detected many times. The gene calls are TRBV2 and TRBJ1-1; D remains unclear. CDR3 length equals 13 residues. Trimming pared 8 bases from V and 3 bases from J, leaving 13 bases between. Germline V gene data show CDR1 as SNHLY and CDR2 as FYNNEI. The chain's CDR3 is CASLPGVYTEAFF. The CDR3 coding sequence is TGTGCCAGCCTCCCGGGAGTATACACTGAAGCTTTCTTT.